Presented here are 5 T cell receptor beta chains from one specimen sequenced in a study of blood T cell repertoires in COVID-19. The data were produced by immunoSEQ multiplex PCR, yet TCRdb's version contains in-frame clones alone and is incomplete. The repertoire has 350,000 or so clones, roughly 87% of them found once; the top ten carry more than 1%. Sequencing input: PBMCs or T cells enriched from blood (not recorded which). The receptors derive from a young woman who had recovered from COVID-19.

The chain has TRBV2 and TRBJ2-7; TRBD2 is a possible D gene (6 bases). The V end lost 5 bases, the J end lost 6 bases, and 20 bases lay between the germline ends. The CDR3 covers 15 residues. Germline CDR1 reads SNHLY; CDR2 reads FYNNEI. The CDR3 coding sequence is TGTGCCAGCAGTTCAGGGCGGGGCCTTCCCCCCGAGCAGTACTTC. It is translated as CASSSGRGLPPEQYF.

This clone has only one observation. The chain couples TRBV13 to TRBJ1-4, with D unclear. The length of the CDR3 is 16 residues. CDR1 and CDR2 (germline): PRHDT, FYEKMQ (reference sequence). V lost 7 bases to trimming and J lost 0 bases, with 15 bases between them. The CDR3 bases are TGTGCCAGCACCCTACGTTGGCAGGCAACTAATGAAAAACTGTTTTTT. Residues: CASTLRWQATNEKLFF.

The chain employs TRBV19 and TRBJ1-1; 7 bases line up with TRBD1. The CDR3 extends over 14 amino acids. The germline V gene has CDR1 LNHDA and CDR2 SQIVND (reference sequence). J lost 4 bases, V lost 5 bases, and 7 bases had no gene match. The CDR3 coding sequence is TGTGCCAGTAGTGCCTCGGACAGGACCACTGAAGCTTTCTTT. Translating gives CASSASDRTTEAFF.

This chain connects TRBV19 to TRBJ2-7; 9 nucleotides match TRBD1. Per the germline V gene, CDR1 is LNHDA and CDR2 is SQIVND (reference sequence). The CDR3 runs to 13 residues. The J segment lost 3 bases and the V segment lost 3 bases, leaving 0 bases of the junction unmatched. The CDR3 sequence: CASSMDRGYEQYF. For the CDR3, the DNA is TGTGCCAGTAGTATGGACAGGGGCTACGAGCAGTACTTC.

The rearrangement links TRBV7-2 to TRBJ2-3; D possibly corresponds to TRBD1 (5 bases). Germline V gives CDR1 SGHTA, CDR2 FQGNSA. The CDR3 is 15 amino acids. The V end lost 5 bases, the J end lost 4 bases, and 16 bases lay between the germline ends. In DNA form, the CDR3 reads TGTGCCAGCAGCGAAGGGGAAGTTAGGGCAGATACGCAGTATTTT. Translated, it gives CASSEGEVRADTQYF.